Below, 32 T cell receptor beta chains from the same sample are listed, as sequenced in a study of blood T cell repertoires in COVID-19. Libraries were prepared by immunoSEQ multiplex PCR; TCRdb keeps only in-frame clonotypes and omits some of them. The table records under 300,000 clones, 80% to 90% of them present only once. The sample taken for sequencing was peripheral blood. All receptors derive from a woman in her thirties or forties who had recovered from COVID-19.

V gene TRBV7-8 combines with J gene TRBJ2-1, with D hard to call. Germline CDR1 SGHVS, CDR2 FQNEAQ. Trimming took 9 bases from V and 6 from J, leaving 15 bases between them. This CDR3 region has 13 residues. The CDR3 reads CASSRAGINEQFF. Written as DNA, the CDR3 is TGTGCCAGTAGCCGGGCTGGCATCAATGAGCAGTTCTTC.

The chain combines TRBV29-1 with TRBJ1-2, with D maybe TRBD1 (5 bases). This CDR3 region has 16 residues. Looked up from germline, CDR1 is SQVTM and CDR2 is ANQGSEA. The germline V and J ends were trimmed by 0 bases and 5 bases, with 19 bases remaining between them. The CDR3 spells CSVEDLSREALYGYTF. The CDR3 DNA is TGCAGCGTTGAAGATCTGTCCAGGGAGGCCCTTTATGGCTACACCTTC.

This clone was recorded a few times. The chain is built from TRBV14 and TRBJ2-2, with a tentative D call TRBD2 (6 bases). V lost 2 bases, J lost 8 bases, and 12 bases lay in between. This CDR3 contains 14 residues. Germline V lookup: CDR1 SGHDN, CDR2 FVKESK. The CDR3 region is CASSQKAGSGELFF. In DNA, the CDR3 is TGTGCCAGCAGCCAAAAGGCGGGGTCTGGGGAGCTGTTTTTT.

V and J are TRBV24-1 and TRBJ2-2, with D hard to call. The CDR3 runs to 12 residues. The germline V gene encodes CDR1 KGHDR and CDR2 SFDVKD. Trimming removed 6 bases at V and 4 bases at J, with 5 bases between. For the CDR3, the DNA is TGTGCCACCAGTCCCAGCACCGGGGAGCTGTTTTTT. Translation: CATSPSTGELFF.

In DNA, the CDR3 is TGCGCCAGCAGCTTAGGGGCTTCACCCCTAGAGACCCAGTACTTC. Encoded protein: CASSLGASPLETQYF. The rearrangement uses TRBV5-1 and TRBJ2-5, with D perhaps TRBD1 (5 bases). Germline V CDR1 and CDR2: SGHRS, YFSETQ. This CDR3 region has 15 residues. V lost 2 bases and J lost 4, with 15 bases in between.

This clone was recorded only once. The V and J genes are TRBV4-3 and TRBJ2-5, with D maybe TRBD2 (6 bases). The ends were cut back, 8 bases at V and 5 bases at J, with 21 bases in the middle. The CDR3 length is 15 residues. Per the germline V gene, CDR1 is LGHNA and CDR2 is YSLEER. CDR3 bases: TGCGCCAGCTCGTGGGTATCGGGAGCTGGGGAGACCCAGTACTTC. This codes for CASSWVSGAGETQYF.

The chain employs TRBV12-5 and TRBJ1-1; TRBD1 matches 10 bases. There are 14 residues in the CDR3. Looked up from germline, CDR1 is LGHNT and CDR2 is FRNRAP. Trimming cost V 4 bases and J 4 bases; bases outside gene matches: 3. The DNA of the CDR3 is TGTGCTAGTGGTTCCGGGACAGGGGTCACTGAAGCTTTCTTT. It encodes CASGSGTGVTEAFF.

The rearrangement uses TRBV6-2 or TRBV6-3 and TRBJ2-1; TRBD1 matches 11 bases. CDR3 length: 14 residues. Germline lookup yields CDR1 MNHEY and CDR2 SVGEGT. Trimming removed 5 bases from V and 7 bases from J; junction bases left unmatched: 4. This CDR3 reads CASSARDRGNEQFF. CDR3 bases: TGTGCCAGCAGTGCCCGGGACAGGGGGAATGAGCAGTTCTTC.

The V call is TRBV30, the J call TRBJ2-4; 8 positions match TRBD1. The CDR3 extends over 15 amino acids. Trimming removed 0 bases from V and 8 bases from J; junction bases left unmatched: 9. Germline V gene data show CDR1 as GTSNPN and CDR2 as SVGIG (reference sequence). The CDR3 spells CAWSVHTGGTDIQYF. DNA for the CDR3: TGTGCCTGGAGTGTACATACAGGGGGGACTGACATTCAGTACTTC.

The rearrangement uses TRBV3-1 (or the pseudogene TRBV3-2) and TRBJ1-4; D is unclear. V was trimmed by 1 base and J by 8 bases, leaving 5 bases between them. This CDR3 is 12 amino acids long. Germline V gives CDR1 LGHDT, CDR2 YNNKEL (reference sequence). In DNA, the CDR3 is TGTGCCAGCAGCCAAGGTAGCGAAAAACTGTTTTTT. Amino acid sequence: CASSQGSEKLFF.

V is TRBV24-1 and J is TRBJ2-2; TRBD2 might be the D (6 bases). V lost 4 bases and J lost 7, with 12 bases in between. Looked up from germline, CDR1 is KGHDR and CDR2 is SFDVKD. This CDR3 is 14 amino acids long. CDR3 in DNA: TGTGCCACCAGTGAAACGACTAGTTTCGGGGAGCTGTTTTTT. Translating gives CATSETTSFGELFF.

The chain uses TRBV15 and TRBJ1-2, with TRBD1 as a possible D gene (5 bases). The CDR3 has 13 amino acids. The V end lost 2 bases, the J end lost 3 bases, and 7 bases lay between the germline ends. CDR1 and CDR2 from the germline V gene are LNHNV and YYDKDF (reference sequence). This chain's CDR3 is CATSRQGDYGYTF. In DNA, the CDR3 is TGTGCCACCAGCAGACAGGGTGACTATGGCTACACCTTC.

This sequence joins TRBV3-1 (or the pseudogene TRBV3-2) and TRBJ1-1; D not resolved. Germline CDR1 is LGHDT and CDR2 is YNNKEL (reference sequence). CDR3 size: 13 residues. Trimming cost V 0 bases and J 9 bases, with 11 bases left between them. The CDR3 DNA reads as TGTGCCAGCAGCCAAGAGCTGGTCGGTAAAGCTTTCTTT. Translated, it gives CASSQELVGKAFF.

V is TRBV21-1 and J is TRBJ2-7; TRBD2, the D gene given by the table, was not confirmed from the DNA. TRBV21-1 is a known pseudogene. This CDR3 spans 16 amino acids. DNA of the CDR3: TGTGCCAGCAGCAAAGGGGAGGGGACGGGTTTCTACGAGCAGTACGTC. Protein product: CASSKGEGTGFYEQYV.

The rearrangement links TRBV5-1 to TRBJ2-1; possibly TRBD2 for D (5 bases). CDR1 is SGHRS and CDR2 is YFSETQ in the germline V gene. V dropped 1 base and J dropped 6 bases, with 11 bases sitting between them. CDR3 length: 14 amino acids. The CDR3 here is CASSLNGNSNEQFF. DNA of the CDR3: TGCGCCAGCAGCTTGAACGGGAACAGCAATGAGCAGTTCTTC.

V and J are TRBV7-9 and TRBJ2-7; D might be TRBD2 (6 bases). Germline CDR1 SEHNR, CDR2 FQNEAQ (reference sequence). Trimming cost V 5 bases and J 5 bases, with 25 bases left between them. The CDR3 totals 17 residues. Here the CDR3 reads CASSPTRAVQGGDEQYF. The CDR3 bases are TGTGCCAGCAGCCCCACACGGGCGGTCCAGGGCGGGGACGAGCAGTACTTC. The variable domain in full, completed from reference TRBV7-9 and TRBJ2-7, reads DTGVSQNPRHKITKRGQNVTFRCDPISEHNRLYWYRQTLGQGPEFLTYFQNEAQLEKSRLLSDRFSAERPKGSFSTLEIQRTEQGDSAMYLCASSPTRAVQGGDEQYFGPGTRLTVT.

The V and J genes are TRBV10-3 and TRBJ2-1, with 11 bases lining up with TRBD2. Germline V gene sequence: CDR1 ENHRY, CDR2 SYGVKD. This CDR3 is built from 14 residues. After removal of 11 bases from V and 5 bases from J, the junction contained 8 bases not matched to a gene. CDR3 sequence: CAAYSGLADNEQFF. CDR3 nucleotides: TGTGCCGCCTACTCGGGACTAGCGGACAATGAGCAGTTCTTC.

The J gene is TRBJ2-3, the V gene TRBV24-1, with TRBD2 identical over 7 bases. The junction had 7 bases not matched to a gene; V was cut back by 4 bases and J by 4 bases. The CDR3 extends over 15 amino acids. Germline CDR1 KGHDR, CDR2 SFDVKD. CDR3 nucleotides: TGTGCCACCAGTGAGCCCGGACTAGTTTCAGATACGCAGTATTTT. Protein product: CATSEPGLVSDTQYF.

The gene calls are TRBV7-3 and TRBJ2-3; 7 nucleotides agree with TRBD1. The J segment lost 0 bases and the V segment lost 5 bases, leaving 5 bases of the junction unmatched. This CDR3 contains 15 residues. Germline CDR1 SGHTA, CDR2 FQGTGA. CDR3 DNA sequence: TGTGCCAGCAGCCACGGGGACAGAAGCACAGATACGCAGTATTTT. Its protein is CASSHGDRSTDTQYF.

The chain is built from TRBV10-3 and TRBJ2-1, with 14 bases identical to TRBD2. V was clipped by 4 bases and J by 7 bases; unmatched bases: 6. This CDR3 is built from 16 residues. Germline CDR1 is ENHRY and CDR2 is SYGVKD. The CDR3 sequence is CAISGGGLAGENEQFF. The CDR3 DNA follows: TGTGCCATCAGTGGGGGGGGACTAGCGGGAGAAAATGAGCAGTTCTTC.

The chain uses TRBV27 and TRBJ1-5; 9 bases align to TRBD1. Germline V gene lookup returns CDR1 MNHEY and CDR2 SMNVEV (reference sequence). This CDR3 has 15 residues. V shed 6 bases and J 3 bases; nucleotides not matched to a gene: 6. DNA for the CDR3: TGTGCCAGCAGATTAGGGACAGGGAACAATCAGCCCCAGCATTTT. The encoded protein is CASRLGTGNNQPQHF.

The chain uses TRBV11-2 and TRBJ2-3; 7 positions agree with TRBD2. V lost 5 bases to trimming and J lost 1 base; unmatched junction nucleotides: 6. Germline loops: CDR1 SGHAT, CDR2 FQNNGV. The CDR3 loop spans 15 amino acids. Written as DNA, the CDR3 is TGTGCCAGCAGCCCTGGTGCGGGGGGCACAGATACGCAGTATTTT. The encoded protein is CASSPGAGGTDTQYF.

The chain carries TRBV18 and TRBJ2-7; 8 bases agree with TRBD1. This CDR3 has 16 amino acids. Germline CDR1 is KGHSH and CDR2 is LQKENI. Losses at the gene ends were 2 bases for V and 3 bases for J; bases not matched to a gene: 9. In DNA form, the CDR3 reads TGTGCCAGCTCACCAGTGCCGGGACAGGCTTACTACGAGCAGTACGTC. Translated, it gives CASSPVPGQAYYEQYV.

The chain is built from TRBV7-9 and TRBJ2-6; TRBD2 agrees at 8 bases. Germline V gives CDR1 SEHNR, CDR2 FQNEAQ (reference sequence). The CDR3 is 16 amino acids. J gave up 0 bases and V 3 bases, and 1 base lay outside the gene matches. CDR3 nucleotides: TGTGCCAGCAGCTTTAGCGGGGACTCTGGGGCCAACGTCCTGACTTTC. Its translation: CASSFSGDSGANVLTF.

The J gene is TRBJ2-1, the V gene TRBV20-1; D remains ambiguous. V was clipped by 3 bases and J by 4 bases, with 7 bases between them. Germline CDR1 reads DFQATT; CDR2 reads SNEGSKA (reference sequence). The CDR3 has 12 amino acids. CDR3 sequence reads: CSASSRYNEQFF. CDR3 bases: TGCAGTGCTAGTAGCAGGTACAATGAGCAGTTCTTC.

V and J are TRBV21-1 and TRBJ2-1; the D call in the table, TRBD2, was not verified against the DNA. TRBV21-1 is termed a pseudogene. The CDR3 consists of 15 residues. Written as DNA, the CDR3 is TGTGCCAGCAGACAAAACCCGCGGATTTACAATGAGCAGTTCTTC. The encoded protein is CASRQNPRIYNEQFF.

This chain joins TRBV7-9 and TRBJ1-2, with 7 bases identical to TRBD1. V was pared by 3 bases and J by 8 bases, with 9 bases of the junction left unmatched. CDR3 size: 14 residues. Germline assignment: CDR1 SEHNR and CDR2 FQNEAQ (reference sequence). The CDR3 region has the DNA TGTGCCAGCAGCTTTCCAGGGGGGACCTTAGGCTACACCTTC. It encodes CASSFPGGTLGYTF.

The chain couples TRBV11-1 to TRBJ2-7; the match to TRBD1 covers 8 bases. The V gene's germline CDR1 is SGHAT and CDR2 FQDESV (reference sequence). The ends lost 6 bases at V and 0 bases at J; junction bases unmatched: 4. CDR3 length: 14 amino acids. The CDR3 sequence: CASRAGTGSYEQYF. The CDR3 bases are TGTGCCAGCAGGGCCGGGACAGGCTCCTACGAGCAGTACTTC.

The chain couples TRBV6-5 to TRBJ2-7; D is undetermined. The CDR3 consists of 10 residues. Between the trimmed V and J ends, which lost 6 bases and 3 bases, there was a span of 3 bases. The germline V gene has CDR1 MNHEY and CDR2 SVGAGI. For the CDR3, the DNA is TGTGCCAGCAGCCACTACGAGCAGTACTTC. It encodes CASSHYEQYF.

CDR3 in amino acids: CASSSITETYEQYV. The CDR3, as DNA: TGTGCCAGCAGCTCCATAACAGAGACCTACGAGCAGTACGTC. This chain connects TRBV5-6 to TRBJ2-7; D gene ambiguous. V was shortened by 3 bases and J by 2 bases, with 12 bases between the two germline ends. The CDR3 contains 14 residues. CDR1 is SGHDT, CDR2 YYEEEE, per germline.

This rearrangement joins TRBV2 to TRBJ1-4; perhaps TRBD1 as D (5 bases). V lost 4 bases and J 7 bases, leaving 10 bases between the germline ends. The CDR3 loop spans 13 amino acids. The germline gives CDR1 SNHLY, CDR2 FYNNEI. CDR3 sequence reads: CASSGRDFEKLFF. The CDR3 DNA follows: TGTGCCAGCAGTGGCAGGGACTTTGAAAAACTGTTTTTT.

This chain links TRBV24-1 with TRBJ2-3; 10 bases line up with TRBD2. The CDR3 loop spans 17 amino acids. Germline CDR1 and CDR2: KGHDR and SFDVKD. V shed 9 bases, J shed 2 bases, and the junction held 13 bases outside the gene matches. The CDR3 reads CATAFGPLAGTTDTQYF. The CDR3 DNA reads TGTGCCACCGCTTTCGGGCCACTAGCGGGAACCACAGATACGCAGTATTTT.